A single sample gave rise to the 32 T cell receptor beta chains below, sequenced in a study of blood T cells in healthy people across ages. Alongside a J-beta primer mix, a sample-barcoded 5' primer served in a second PCR lasting 7 to 11 cycles. TCRdb analysed the 5' RACE reads with MiXCR anew, one entry per CDR3 protein. The table includes approximately 770,000 distinct CDR3 sequences, roughly 64% detected once. Material: blood. The receptors here all came from a man aged 25 to 40 in good health.

The rearrangement joins TRBV27 to TRBJ2-3; D gene unclear. Germline CDR1 reads MNHEY; CDR2 reads SMNVEV (reference sequence). Between the trimmed V and J ends, which lost 0 bases and 2 bases, there was a span of 15 bases. The CDR3 totals 17 residues. The CDR3 region has the DNA TGTGCCAGCAGTTTATCCCTGACATCCTTTACCACAGATACGCAGTATTTT. Protein sequence: CASSLSLTSFTTDTQYF.

This clonotype has more than one count but fewer than ten. V is TRBV7-2 and J is TRBJ2-1; TRBD2 might be the D (5 bases). Germline V lookup: CDR1 SGHTA, CDR2 FQGNSA. Trimming pared 3 bases from V and 3 bases from J, leaving 12 bases between. The CDR3 loop spans 15 amino acids. The CDR3, as DNA: TGTGCCAGCAGCTTTGGACGGAGGTACTACAATGAGCAGTTCTTC. This codes for CASSFGRRYYNEQFF.

As concerns this clonotype: A read error may produce the germline difference seen at one junction end. The chain links TRBV6-1 to TRBJ2-7; 10 bases match TRBD2. The CDR3 is made up of 16 amino acids. Germline assignment: CDR1 MNHNS and CDR2 SASEGT. The CDR3 here is CAGSLGLAGDLYEQYF. In DNA, the CDR3 is TGTGCCGGCAGCCTGGGTCTAGCGGGAGACCTCTACGAGCAGTACTTC.

The V and J genes are TRBV28 and TRBJ2-7; D possibly corresponds to TRBD2 (6 bases). Trimming removed 8 bases from V and 2 bases from J, with 13 bases in between. CDR1 MDHEN and CDR2 SYDVKM come from the germline V gene. This CDR3 has 13 residues. The CDR3 nucleotides read TGTGCCAGCCCGTGCGGGATTCCCTACGAGCAGTACTTC. Translated, it gives CASPCGIPYEQYF.

This clonotype appeared a few times. The genes are TRBV20-1 and TRBJ1-1, with 8 bases identical to TRBD1. Germline V gene sequence: CDR1 DFQATT, CDR2 SNEGSKA (reference sequence). The J segment lost 11 bases and the V segment lost 0 bases, leaving 5 bases of the junction unmatched. This CDR3 comprises 12 residues. The CDR3 here is CSAREMTGDAFF. The DNA for the CDR3 is TGCAGTGCTAGAGAAATGACAGGGGACGCTTTCTTT.

The sample holds a few counts of this clonotype. The V call is TRBV6-6, the J call TRBJ2-1; no definite D call. The CDR3 has 14 amino acids. Germline CDR1 and CDR2: MNHNY and SVGAGI (reference sequence). Trimming removed 2 bases from V and 5 bases from J, with 10 bases in between. CDR3 region: CASSYQELHNEQFF. The CDR3 DNA follows: TGTGCCAGCAGTTACCAGGAACTCCACAATGAGCAGTTCTTC.

The chain joins TRBV15 to TRBJ2-1; tentatively, D is TRBD2 (5 bases). The CDR3 loop spans 13 amino acids. The V gene lost 4 bases and the J gene lost 9 bases, with 13 bases spanning the gap. Germline CDR1 reads LNHNV; CDR2 reads YYDKDF (reference sequence). This CDR3 reads CATSIPGFGEQFF. The DNA for the CDR3 is TGTGCCACCAGCATACCGGGATTTGGTGAGCAGTTCTTC.

This clonotype has more than one count but fewer than ten. The chain combines TRBV20-1 with TRBJ1-4; D is unclear. This CDR3 comprises 12 residues. V was pared by 7 bases and J by 3 bases, with 9 bases between. The V gene's germline CDR1 is DFQATT and CDR2 SNEGSKA (reference sequence). The DNA for the CDR3 is TGCAGTGTCGACACAGCTAATGAAAAACTGTTTTTT. Translating it yields CSVDTANEKLFF.

The chain uses TRBV12-3 or TRBV12-4 and TRBJ2-7; 8 nucleotides line up with TRBD1. Trimming took 6 bases from V and 2 from J; bases not matched to a gene: 6. The CDR3 has 14 residues. DNA of the CDR3: TGTGCCAGCAGCCGTAGACAGGGGACCTACGAGCAGTACTTC. Amino acid sequence: CASSRRQGTYEQYF.

This clonotype was seen only a few times. This chain uses TRBV7-9 with TRBJ1-2; 7 nucleotides align to TRBD1. The CDR3 consists of 17 residues. From germline, CDR1 is SEHNR and CDR2 FQNEAQ (reference sequence). The V segment lost 4 bases and the J segment 4 bases; nucleotides outside the gene matches: 15. CDR3 nucleotides: TGTGCCAGCAGCTCCCCGGGACAGCAAGTCTTCGGCTATGGCTACACCTTC. Translating it yields CASSSPGQQVFGYGYTF. The whole variable domain, remainder taken from reference TRBV7-9 and TRBJ1-2, is DTGVSQNPRHKITKRGQNVTFRCDPISEHNRLYWYRQTLGQGPEFLTYFQNEAQLEKSRLLSDRFSAERPKGSFSTLEIQRTEQGDSAMYLCASSSPGQQVFGYGYTFGSGTRLTVV.

CDR3 bases: TGCAGCGTTGCACTAGCGGGGGGAGAGACCCAGTACTTC. Protein sequence: CSVALAGGETQYF. The chain uses TRBV29-1 and TRBJ2-7, with TRBD2 matching over 12 bases. The J call may not be correct, given that the DNA end is closer to TRBJ2-5. Germline-derived CDR1 and CDR2 are SQVTM and ANQGSEA. The CDR3 contains 13 residues.

The chain joins TRBV6-6 to TRBJ2-4, with unresolved D. Germline V gives CDR1 MNHNY, CDR2 SVGAGI (reference sequence). V was shortened by 6 bases and J by 1 base, with 13 bases between the two germline ends. This CDR3 is built from 15 residues. The CDR3 DNA reads as TGTGCCAGCAGCCCCGAATTTGGGGCCAAAAACATTCAGTACTTC. It encodes CASSPEFGAKNIQYF.

This clonotype was recorded only once. J is TRBJ2-7 and V is TRBV20-1; D not resolved. Per the germline V gene, CDR1 is DFQATT and CDR2 is SNEGSKA (reference sequence). CDR3 length equals 15 residues. V was trimmed by 0 bases and J by 1 base, leaving 13 bases between them. The CDR3 loop reads CSARDESSGSYEQYF. CDR3 sequence (DNA): TGCAGTGCTAGAGATGAATCCTCAGGATCCTACGAGCAGTACTTC.

The chain joins TRBV28 to TRBJ1-1; TRBD1 matches 7 bases. CDR3 size: 14 residues. Germline CDR1 reads MDHEN; CDR2 reads SYDVKM. The trim removed 2 bases at V and 10 bases at J, leaving 10 bases unmatched. The CDR3 nucleotides read TGTGCCAGCAGTTTAAGTAATCAGGGGGTGGGAGCTTTCTTT. Residues: CASSLSNQGVGAFF.

In its sample, this clonotype was seen many times. The V call is TRBV28, the J call TRBJ1-2; D may be TRBD1 (6 bases). Germline CDR1 is MDHEN and CDR2 is SYDVKM. The CDR3 consists of 13 residues. With 6 bases removed from V and 8 bases from J, the gap between germline ends came to 16 bases. CDR3 in amino acids: CASRDTGKGGYTF. As DNA, the CDR3 is TGTGCCAGCAGGGACACAGGGAAAGGCGGCTACACCTTC.

The chain joins TRBV3-1 to TRBJ2-1; TRBD2 agrees at 11 bases. The CDR3 consists of 17 residues. CDR1 is LGHDT and CDR2 is YNNKEL in the germline V gene (reference sequence). The junction had 7 bases not matched to a gene; V was cut back by 3 bases and J by 3 bases. CDR3 bases: TGTGCCAGCAGCCACCTAGGGGGACTAGCGGACTACAATGAGCAGTTCTTC. It translates to CASSHLGGLADYNEQFF.

The CDR3 is CASSLDAVSYEQYF. The CDR3 region has the DNA TGTGCCAGCAGCTTAGATGCGGTCTCCTACGAGCAGTACTTC. The chain couples TRBV7-9 to TRBJ2-7, with D unresolved. Trimming took 1 base from V and 0 from J, leaving 7 bases between them. This CDR3 comprises 14 residues. The germline V gene has CDR1 SEHNR and CDR2 FQNEAQ (reference sequence).

This clonotype was counted a few times. The chain uses TRBV10-3 and TRBJ2-7; tentative D call: TRBD1 (5 bases). CDR1 and CDR2 (germline): ENHRY, SYGVKD. The CDR3 extends over 13 amino acids. Deletions cut 6 bases from V and 1 base from J, with 10 bases between. CDR3 bases: TGTGCCATCAGAAGAACAGGATCCTACGAGCAGTACTTC. Residues: CAIRRTGSYEQYF.

This clonotype has a handful of counts. V is TRBV6-2 or TRBV6-3 and J is TRBJ2-1; D might be TRBD2 (5 bases). The CDR3 covers 14 residues. CDR1 is MNHEY and CDR2 is SVGEGT in the germline V gene. V dropped 7 bases and J dropped 4 bases, with 14 bases sitting between them. CDR3: CASKTWTQYNEQFF. Here the CDR3 DNA reads TGTGCCAGCAAAACTTGGACTCAATACAATGAGCAGTTCTTC.

This clonotype has just a few counts. The genes are TRBV29-1 and TRBJ1-2; no reliable D call. Germline V gene lookup returns CDR1 SQVTM and CDR2 ANQGSEA. Between the trimmed V and J ends, which lost 5 bases and 3 bases, there was a span of 7 bases. The CDR3 extends over 11 amino acids. CDR3: CSVSGYYGYTF. The DNA for the CDR3 is TGCAGCGTTTCAGGCTACTATGGCTACACCTTC.

The CDR3, as DNA: TGCAGTGCTAGCGGGAGCAGTGGCGAGCAGTACTTC. Amino acid sequence: CSASGSSGEQYF. This chain links TRBV20-1 with TRBJ2-7, with TRBD2 as a possible D gene (6 bases). V gave up 3 bases and J gave up 6 bases, with 12 bases separating them. The CDR3 has 12 residues. In germline, CDR1 is DFQATT, CDR2 SNEGSKA (reference sequence).

This chain joins TRBV30 and TRBJ2-3, with 7 bases aligning to TRBD2. The CDR3 is 16 residues long. V lost 0 bases, J lost 2 bases, and 8 bases stayed unmatched. The germline V gene encodes CDR1 GTSNPN and CDR2 SVGIG (reference sequence). CDR3 sequence: CAWSVGASGYTDTQYF. In DNA form, the CDR3 reads TGTGCCTGGAGTGTTGGGGCTAGCGGTTACACAGATACGCAGTATTTT.

The genes are TRBV6-5 and TRBJ1-4, with D perhaps matching TRBD1 (6 bases). In germline, CDR1 is MNHEY, CDR2 SVGAGI. The CDR3 totals 14 residues. Trimming pared 4 bases from V and 4 bases from J, leaving 10 bases between. CDR3 residues: CASSLDRNNEKLFF. CDR3 in DNA: TGTGCCAGCAGTTTGGACAGAAATAATGAAAAACTGTTTTTT.

The chain links TRBV4-1 to TRBJ1-5; the match to TRBD1 covers 9 bases. Germline loops: CDR1 MGHRA, CDR2 YSYEKL. The CDR3 extends over 14 amino acids. J gave up 7 bases and V 4 bases, and 5 bases lay outside the gene matches. CDR3 nucleotide sequence: TGCGCCAGCAGCCGGGGGACAGGGCTCCAGCCCCAGCATTTT. Amino acid sequence: CASSRGTGLQPQHF.

The chain uses TRBV14 and TRBJ2-1, with 8 positions matching TRBD2. Germline assignment: CDR1 SGHDN and CDR2 FVKESK. This CDR3 is 13 amino acids long. Trimming cost V 7 bases and J 6 bases; bases outside gene matches: 5. The CDR3 DNA reads as TGTGCCAGCACAGTAGCGGGGCTCAATGAGCAGTTCTTC. It translates to CASTVAGLNEQFF.

V and J are TRBV20-1 and TRBJ1-1; TRBD1 matches at 8 bases. Germline trimming cut 6 bases from V and 2 bases from J; bases unmatched to any gene: 11. Per the germline V gene, CDR1 is DFQATT and CDR2 is SNEGSKA (reference sequence). The CDR3 is made up of 15 amino acids. This CDR3 is CSAAGQVQINTEAFF. The CDR3 DNA reads TGCAGTGCCGCGGGACAGGTCCAAATAAACACTGAAGCTTTCTTT.

This chain joins TRBV29-1 and TRBJ2-2; D is possibly TRBD2 (6 bases). The V end was cut by 4 bases, the J end by 4 bases, with 16 bases between. Germline V CDR1 and CDR2: SQVTM, ANQGSEA. CDR3 size: 15 residues. The CDR3 sequence is CSVVVGDSLTGELFF. The CDR3 DNA is TGCAGCGTTGTAGTTGGGGACTCCCTCACCGGGGAGCTGTTTTTT.

This sequence joins TRBV6-6 and TRBJ2-3; D possibly corresponds to TRBD1 (6 bases). The V gene lost 4 bases and the J gene lost 5 bases, with 16 bases spanning the gap. CDR3 length equals 15 residues. The germline gives CDR1 MNHNY, CDR2 SVGAGI (reference sequence). CDR3 region: CASSSLTGPGDTQYF. As DNA, the CDR3 is TGTGCCAGCAGTTCGCTGACAGGTCCGGGAGATACGCAGTATTTT.

The rearrangement joins TRBV12-3 or TRBV12-4 to TRBJ2-5; 8 positions match TRBD1. Germline trimming cut 5 bases from V and 5 bases from J; bases unmatched to any gene: 10. The CDR3 is 15 amino acids. The CDR3 region is CASSRRQGSGETQYF. For the CDR3, the DNA is TGTGCCAGCAGTCGGAGACAGGGGAGTGGGGAGACCCAGTACTTC.

The chain couples TRBV11-1 to TRBJ2-3; no clear D. Between the trimmed V and J ends, which lost 0 bases and 3 bases, there was a span of 13 bases. The CDR3 runs 16 residues. Germline CDR1 SGHAT, CDR2 FQDESV (reference sequence). The DNA of the CDR3 is TGTGCCAGCAGCTTAGCCTCTGGAATACCTACAGATACGCAGTATTTT. It is translated as CASSLASGIPTDTQYF.

Turning to this clonotype: A clone one base away is much larger, so this may be a read error. The rearrangement joins TRBV27 to TRBJ2-7; 7 positions agree with TRBD1. Germline V gene lookup returns CDR1 MNHEY and CDR2 SMNVEV (reference sequence). The CDR3 spans 16 residues. CDR3: CASSSATGKGSYKQYF. The CDR3 bases are TGTGCCAGCAGTTCAGCGACAGGGAAGGGCTCCTACAAGCAGTACTTC.

This chain links TRBV9 with TRBJ2-5; unclear D gene. The germline V and J ends were trimmed by 0 bases and 5 bases, with 8 bases remaining between them. Germline CDR1 reads SGDLS; CDR2 reads YYNGEE. This CDR3 region has 13 residues. The CDR3 sequence: CASSVDSGETQYF. As DNA, the CDR3 is TGTGCCAGCAGCGTAGACAGTGGGGAGACCCAGTACTTC.